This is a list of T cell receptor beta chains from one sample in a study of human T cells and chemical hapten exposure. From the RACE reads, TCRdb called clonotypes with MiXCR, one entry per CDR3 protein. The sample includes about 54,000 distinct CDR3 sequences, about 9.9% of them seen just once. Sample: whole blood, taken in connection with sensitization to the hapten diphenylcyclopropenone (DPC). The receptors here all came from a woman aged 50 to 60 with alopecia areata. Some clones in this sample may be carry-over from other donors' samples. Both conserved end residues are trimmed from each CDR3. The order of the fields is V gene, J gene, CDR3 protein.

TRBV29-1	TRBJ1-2	SVLGLAGGYGYT
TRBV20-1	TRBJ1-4	SARETGDAEKLF
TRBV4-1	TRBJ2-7	ASSPPGLYEQY
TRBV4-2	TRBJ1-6	ASSQDKPSYNSPLH
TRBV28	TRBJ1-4	ASSLMGRPNEKLF
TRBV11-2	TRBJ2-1	ASSYSGTRGNEQF
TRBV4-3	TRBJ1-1	ASSQEFRRDTEAF
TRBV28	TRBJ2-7	ASSLPGYEQY
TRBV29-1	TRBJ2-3	SETAGYTDTQY
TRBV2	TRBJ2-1	ASSGGSGLVDEQF
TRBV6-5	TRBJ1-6	ASSWDRESPLH
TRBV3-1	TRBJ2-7	ASSQDRRRVDEQY
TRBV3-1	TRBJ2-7	ASSQEQYEQY
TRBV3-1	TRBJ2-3	ASSKLGTSGGFDTQY
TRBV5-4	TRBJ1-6	ASSLGTAGNSPLH
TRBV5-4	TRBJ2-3	ASSLLQGSTDTQY
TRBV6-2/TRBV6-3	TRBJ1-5	ASSYYGEDQPQH
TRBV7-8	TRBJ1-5	ASSSGPTGNSNQPQH
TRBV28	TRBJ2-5	ASSLAGVPETQY
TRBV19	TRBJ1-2	ASSILGEASYGYT
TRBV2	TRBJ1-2	ASSRTGFAEGYT
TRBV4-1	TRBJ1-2	ASSQEGDLHYGYT
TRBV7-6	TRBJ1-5	ASSFLNQPQH
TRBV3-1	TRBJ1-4	ASSRPGVTTNEKLF
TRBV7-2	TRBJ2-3	ASSLGASGGPTDTQY
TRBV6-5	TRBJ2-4	ASSYSSGGAKNIQY
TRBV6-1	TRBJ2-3	ASSPRTAIPDTQY
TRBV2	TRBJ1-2	ASSVRQGIGGYT
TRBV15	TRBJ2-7	ATSTRTGAYEQY